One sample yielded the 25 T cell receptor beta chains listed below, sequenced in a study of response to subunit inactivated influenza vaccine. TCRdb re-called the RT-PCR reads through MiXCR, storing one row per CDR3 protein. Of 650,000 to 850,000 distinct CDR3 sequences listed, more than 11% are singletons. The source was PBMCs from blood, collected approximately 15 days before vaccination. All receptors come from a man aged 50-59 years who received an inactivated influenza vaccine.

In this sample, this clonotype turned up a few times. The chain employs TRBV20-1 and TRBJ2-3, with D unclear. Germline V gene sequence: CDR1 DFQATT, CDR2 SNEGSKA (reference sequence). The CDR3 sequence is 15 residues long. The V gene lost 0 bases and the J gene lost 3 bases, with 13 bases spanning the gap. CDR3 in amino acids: CSARDLSMGTDTQYF. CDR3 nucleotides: TGCAGTGCTAGAGATCTGTCAATGGGGACAGATACGCAGTATTTT.

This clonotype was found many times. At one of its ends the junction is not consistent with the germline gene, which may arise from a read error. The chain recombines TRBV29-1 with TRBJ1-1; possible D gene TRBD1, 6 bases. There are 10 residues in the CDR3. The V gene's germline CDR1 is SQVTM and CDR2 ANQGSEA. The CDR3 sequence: CGGRNTEAFF. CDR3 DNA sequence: TGTGGGGGGCGCAACACTGAAGCTTTCTTT.

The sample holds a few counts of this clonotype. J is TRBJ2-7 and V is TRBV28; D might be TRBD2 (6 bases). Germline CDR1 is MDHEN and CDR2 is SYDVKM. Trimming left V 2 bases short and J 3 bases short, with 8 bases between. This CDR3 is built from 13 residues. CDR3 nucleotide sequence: TGTGCCAGCAGTTTAGGGAGGTTCTACGAGCAGTACTTC. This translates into CASSLGRFYEQYF.

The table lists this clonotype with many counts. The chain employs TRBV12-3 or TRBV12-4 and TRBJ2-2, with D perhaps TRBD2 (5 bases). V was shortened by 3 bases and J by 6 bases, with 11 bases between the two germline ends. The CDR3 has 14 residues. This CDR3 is CASSFGELAGELFF. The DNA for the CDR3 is TGTGCCAGCAGTTTTGGGGAGTTGGCCGGGGAGCTGTTTTTT.

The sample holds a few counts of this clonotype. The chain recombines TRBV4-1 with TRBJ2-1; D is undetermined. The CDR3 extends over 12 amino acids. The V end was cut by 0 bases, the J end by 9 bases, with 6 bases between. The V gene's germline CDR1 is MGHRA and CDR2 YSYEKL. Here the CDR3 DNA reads TGCGCCAGCAGCCAAGAGACCGGTGAGCAGTTCTTC. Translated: CASSQETGEQFF.

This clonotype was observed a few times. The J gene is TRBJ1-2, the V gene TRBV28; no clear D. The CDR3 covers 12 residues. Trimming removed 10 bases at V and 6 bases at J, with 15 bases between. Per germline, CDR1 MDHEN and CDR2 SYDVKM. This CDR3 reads CAIGGRVDGYTF. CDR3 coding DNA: TGTGCCATCGGAGGGAGGGTCGATGGCTACACCTTC.

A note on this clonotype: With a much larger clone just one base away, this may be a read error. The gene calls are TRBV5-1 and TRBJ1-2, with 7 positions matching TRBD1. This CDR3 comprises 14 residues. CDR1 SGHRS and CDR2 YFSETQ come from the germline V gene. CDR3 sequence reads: CACSFGGTAYGYTF. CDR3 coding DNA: TGCGCCTGCAGCTTTGGCGGGACAGCATATGGCTACACCTTC.

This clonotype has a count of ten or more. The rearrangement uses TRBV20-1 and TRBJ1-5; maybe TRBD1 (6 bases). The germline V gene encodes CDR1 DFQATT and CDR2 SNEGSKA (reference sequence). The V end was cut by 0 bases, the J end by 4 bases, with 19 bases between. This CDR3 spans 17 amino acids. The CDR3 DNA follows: TGCAGTGCTAGAGACCCTCTTGGGGCAGGGGCAAATCAGCCCCAGCATTTT. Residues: CSARDPLGAGANQPQHF.

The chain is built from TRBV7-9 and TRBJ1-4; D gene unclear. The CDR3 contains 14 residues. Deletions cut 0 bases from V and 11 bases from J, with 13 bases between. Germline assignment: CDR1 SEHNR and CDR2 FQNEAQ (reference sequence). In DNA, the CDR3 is TGTGCCAGCAGCTTAGCGGAGGGAAGTCGGAAACTGTTTTTT. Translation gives CASSLAEGSRKLFF.

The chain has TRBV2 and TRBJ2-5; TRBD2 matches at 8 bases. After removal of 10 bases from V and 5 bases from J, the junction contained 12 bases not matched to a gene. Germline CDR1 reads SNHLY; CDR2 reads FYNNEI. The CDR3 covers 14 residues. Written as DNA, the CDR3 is TGTGCCACCCAAGGCCCGGGGGGGCGGGAGACCCAGTACTTC. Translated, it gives CATQGPGGRETQYF. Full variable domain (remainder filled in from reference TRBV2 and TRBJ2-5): EPEVTQTPSHQVTQMGQEVILRCVPISNHLYFYWYRQILGQKVEFLVSFYNNEISEKSEIFDDQFSVERPDGSNFTLKIRSTKLEDSAMYFCATQGPGGRETQYFGPGTRLLVL.

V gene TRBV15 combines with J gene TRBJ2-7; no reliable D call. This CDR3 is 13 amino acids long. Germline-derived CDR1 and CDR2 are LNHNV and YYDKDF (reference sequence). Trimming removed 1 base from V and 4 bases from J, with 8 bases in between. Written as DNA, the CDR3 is TGTGCCACCAGCAGAGGATTAACGTACGAGCAGTACTTC. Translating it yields CATSRGLTYEQYF.

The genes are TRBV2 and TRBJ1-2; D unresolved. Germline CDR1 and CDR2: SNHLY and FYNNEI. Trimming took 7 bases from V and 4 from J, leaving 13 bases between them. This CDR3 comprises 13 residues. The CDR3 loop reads CASNPGSIYGYTF. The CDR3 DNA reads TGTGCCAGCAATCCCGGGAGCATCTATGGCTACACCTTC.

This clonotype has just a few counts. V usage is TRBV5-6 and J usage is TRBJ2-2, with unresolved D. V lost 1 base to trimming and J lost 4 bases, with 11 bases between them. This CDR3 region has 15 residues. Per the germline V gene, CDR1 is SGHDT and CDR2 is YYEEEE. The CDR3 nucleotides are TGTGCCAGCAGCTTGATGTCCTTAGTCACCGGGGAGCTGTTTTTT. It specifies CASSLMSLVTGELFF.

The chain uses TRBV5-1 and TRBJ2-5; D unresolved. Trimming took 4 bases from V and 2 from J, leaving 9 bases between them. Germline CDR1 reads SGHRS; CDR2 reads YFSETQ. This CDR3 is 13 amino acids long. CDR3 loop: CASSAESQETQYF. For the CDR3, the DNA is TGCGCCAGCAGCGCCGAATCTCAAGAGACCCAGTACTTC.

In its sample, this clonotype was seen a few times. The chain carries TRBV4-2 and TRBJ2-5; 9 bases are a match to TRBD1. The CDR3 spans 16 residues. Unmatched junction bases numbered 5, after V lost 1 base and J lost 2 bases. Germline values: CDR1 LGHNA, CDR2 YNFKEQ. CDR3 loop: CASSQVWGQGQETQYF. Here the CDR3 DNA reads TGTGCCAGCAGCCAAGTGTGGGGACAGGGTCAAGAGACCCAGTACTTC.

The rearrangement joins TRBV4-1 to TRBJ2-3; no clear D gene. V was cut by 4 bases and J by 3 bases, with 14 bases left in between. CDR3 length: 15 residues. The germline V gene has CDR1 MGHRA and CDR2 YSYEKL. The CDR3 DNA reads TGCGCCAGCAGCCTTACCGGTGAAGAGACAGATACGCAGTATTTT. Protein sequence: CASSLTGEETDTQYF.

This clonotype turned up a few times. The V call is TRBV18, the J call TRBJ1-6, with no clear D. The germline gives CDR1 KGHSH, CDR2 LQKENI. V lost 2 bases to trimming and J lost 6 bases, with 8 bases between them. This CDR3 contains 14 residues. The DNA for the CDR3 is TGTGCCAGCTCACCAGCGGACTCTAATTCACCCCTCCACTTT. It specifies CASSPADSNSPLHF. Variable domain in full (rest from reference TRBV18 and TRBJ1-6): NAGVMQNPRHLVRRRGQEARLRCSPMKGHSHVYWYRQLPEEGLKFMVYLQKENIIDESGMPKERFSAEFPKEGPSILRIQQVVRGDSAAYFCASSPADSNSPLHFGNGTRLTVT.

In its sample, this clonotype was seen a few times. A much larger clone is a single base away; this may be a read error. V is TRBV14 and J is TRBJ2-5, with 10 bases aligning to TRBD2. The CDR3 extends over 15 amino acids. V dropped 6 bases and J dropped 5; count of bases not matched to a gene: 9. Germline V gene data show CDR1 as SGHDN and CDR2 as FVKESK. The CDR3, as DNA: TGTGCCAGCAGTCCAAGCGGGGGGGGCCAGGAGACCCAGTACTTC. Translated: CASSPSGGGQETQYF.

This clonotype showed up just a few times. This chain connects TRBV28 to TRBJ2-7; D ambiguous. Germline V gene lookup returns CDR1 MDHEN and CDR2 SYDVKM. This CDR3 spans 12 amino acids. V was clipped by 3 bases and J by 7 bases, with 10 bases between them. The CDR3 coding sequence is TGTGCCAGCAGTTTCCCACCGGGTGAGCAGTACTTC. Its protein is CASSFPPGEQYF.

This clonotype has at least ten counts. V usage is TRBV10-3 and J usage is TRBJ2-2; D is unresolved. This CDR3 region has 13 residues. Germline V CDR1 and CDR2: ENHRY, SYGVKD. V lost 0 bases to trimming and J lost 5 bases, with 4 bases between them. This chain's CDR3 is CAISESGTGELFF. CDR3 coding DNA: TGTGCCATCAGTGAGTCGGGAACCGGGGAGCTGTTTTTT.

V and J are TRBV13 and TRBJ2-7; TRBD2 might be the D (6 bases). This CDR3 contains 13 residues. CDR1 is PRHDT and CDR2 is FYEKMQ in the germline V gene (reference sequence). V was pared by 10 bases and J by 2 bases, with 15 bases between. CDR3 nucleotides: TGTGCCATGAGCCTGGGACTCCCCTACGAGCAGTACTTC. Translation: CAMSLGLPYEQYF.

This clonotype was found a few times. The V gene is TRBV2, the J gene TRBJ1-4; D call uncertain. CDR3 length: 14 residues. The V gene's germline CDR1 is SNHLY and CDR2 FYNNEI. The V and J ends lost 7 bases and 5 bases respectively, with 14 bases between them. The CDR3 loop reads CASTVRRHNEKLFF. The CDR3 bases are TGTGCCAGCACTGTCCGGAGGCACAATGAAAAACTGTTTTTT.

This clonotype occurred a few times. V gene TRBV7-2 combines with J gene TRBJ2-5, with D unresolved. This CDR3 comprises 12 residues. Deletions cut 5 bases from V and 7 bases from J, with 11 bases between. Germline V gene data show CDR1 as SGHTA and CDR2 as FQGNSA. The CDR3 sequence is CASSVSQVTQYF. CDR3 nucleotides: TGTGCCAGCAGCGTATCTCAGGTGACCCAGTACTTC.

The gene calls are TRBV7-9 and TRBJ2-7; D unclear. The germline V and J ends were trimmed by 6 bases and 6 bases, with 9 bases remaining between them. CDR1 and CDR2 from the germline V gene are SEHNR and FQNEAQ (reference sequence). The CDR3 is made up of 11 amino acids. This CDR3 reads CASRVGSEQYF. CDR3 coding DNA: TGTGCCAGCAGGGTGGGAAGCGAGCAGTACTTC.

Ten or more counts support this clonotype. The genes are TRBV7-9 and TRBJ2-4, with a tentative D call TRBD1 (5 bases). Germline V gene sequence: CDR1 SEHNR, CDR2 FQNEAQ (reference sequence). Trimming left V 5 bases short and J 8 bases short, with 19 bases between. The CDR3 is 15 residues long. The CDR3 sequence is CASSPSSSGLDIQYF. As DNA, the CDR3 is TGTGCCAGCAGCCCTTCCAGCTCAGGGTTGGACATTCAGTACTTC.